The 9 T cell receptor beta chains below were found in one sample sequenced in a study of CXCR3-negative and CXCR3-positive naive CD8 T cells. The study's findings and limits: Naive CXCR3-positive cells had TRB CDR3s more hydrophobic than those of CXCR3-negative naive cells.

Each TRB cDNA library was prepared by 5' RACE (with UMI labels). TCRdb re-called the 5' RACE reads and gives one entry per CDR3 protein, without DNA. The table lists approximately 98,000 distinct CDR3 sequences, with approximately 1% in the top ten. For these TCRs, the target antigens are not known. Specimen: naive CXCR3+ CD8+ T cells from blood. Subset indicated: CD45RO-CCR7+CD27+CD95- naive CD8+ T cells expressing CXCR3 (TNR3+). These receptor sequences come from a human donor in good health. Some clones in this sample may be carry-over from other donors' samples.

The CDR3 loop reads CASRPPAGVGITDTQYF. The chain couples TRBV12-3 or TRBV12-4 to TRBJ2-3; absent DNA, TCRdb's TRBD1 call cannot be checked. The CDR3 is 17 amino acids.

The CDR3 is CASSHSLARNIQYF. The J gene is TRBJ2-4, the V gene TRBV27. The CDR3 sequence is 14 residues long. In germline, CDR1 is MNHEY, CDR2 SMNVEV (reference sequence).

This chain connects TRBV7-9 to TRBJ2-3; lacking DNA, the TRBD2 call made by TCRdb goes unchecked. CDR1 and CDR2 (germline): SEHNR, FQNEAQ (reference sequence). This CDR3 has 15 residues. This CDR3 is CASSLETSGTDTQYF.

The chain employs TRBV6-5 and TRBJ2-7; no DNA is available, so the TRBD1 call from TCRdb remains unchecked. The CDR3 loop spans 14 amino acids. The germline V gene encodes CDR1 MNHEY and CDR2 SVGAGI. CDR3 sequence reads: CASSYSADTYRQYF.

The chain recombines TRBV7-9 with TRBJ2-5; TCRdb calls TRBD1, which cannot be checked without DNA. Looked up from germline, CDR1 is SEHNR and CDR2 is FQNEAQ (reference sequence). CDR3 length: 16 residues. CDR3 sequence reads: CASSPPSPGQQETQYF.

The V gene is TRBV29-1, the J gene TRBJ2-7; TCRdb gives TRBD2 as the D gene, but with no DNA this cannot be confirmed. The CDR3 contains 13 residues. CDR1 and CDR2 from the germline V gene are SQVTM and ANQGSEA. CDR3: CSVDLTGAGEQYF.

The gene calls are TRBV11-3 and TRBJ1-6; TCRdb proposes TRBD1, but this gene call is untestable without DNA. The CDR3 is 15 amino acids. Germline V CDR1 and CDR2: SGHNT, YENEEA. The chain's CDR3 is CASSLYSSWDSPLHF.

The chain recombines TRBV7-2 with TRBJ2-1; the D call of TRBD1 rests on TCRdb alone, since no DNA is present to check it. The germline gives CDR1 SGHTA, CDR2 FQGNSA. This CDR3 comprises 15 residues. CDR3 in amino acids: CASSSTAGTGNEQFF.

The chain joins TRBV5-1 to TRBJ2-7; TCRdb reports TRBD2, a call that lacks DNA to check it against. Germline CDR1 is SGHRS and CDR2 is YFSETQ. The CDR3 is 16 residues long. Here the CDR3 reads CASSHGLAGGPDEQYF.